The rows below give T cell receptor beta chains drawn from one sample of a study of blood T cells in healthy people across ages. One entry per CDR3 protein results from TCRdb running MiXCR on the 5' RACE reads. The data contain 550,000 to 650,000 distinct CDR3 sequences, 25% to 35% of them singletons. This sample was also put to use in a study of T cells of mothers and their children.

The sequencing input was blood. These receptors were obtained from a boy aged 2-15 years in good health. The CDR3 runs from the conserved cysteine through the conserved F or W. The D gene is left open where the match is weak. The size entry is marked missing in some rows and otherwise reads once, few, many or a size class.

V gene	J gene	clone size	D gene	CDR3 protein	CDR3 DNA
TRBV29-1	TRBJ1-2	-	-	CSVEYATAAGYGYTF	TGCAGCGTTGAATATGCGACAGCCGCGGGCTATGGCTACACCTTC
TRBV5-1	TRBJ1-2	few	-	CASRSGGYGYTF	TGCGCCAGCAGATCGGGGGGCTATGGCTACACCTTC
TRBV20-1	TRBJ1-1	-	TRBD1	CSAPDRGGPEAFF	TGCAGTGCTCCGGACAGGGGAGGACCTGAAGCTTTCTTT
TRBV19	TRBJ2-5	few	-	CASSSSHRPWTQYF	TGTGCCAGTAGTTCTAGTCACCGACCTTGGACCCAGTACTTC
TRBV9	TRBJ2-7	few	TRBD2	CASSRQRDSYEQYF	TGTGCCAGCAGCCGTCAGCGGGACTCCTACGAGCAGTACTTC
TRBV20-1	TRBJ1-2	many	TRBD1	CSASPRSGGGGHNYGYTF	TGCAGTGCTAGCCCTAGGTCAGGGGGTGGGGGTCATAACTATGGCTACACCTTC
TRBV7-9	TRBJ2-4	-	TRBD1	CASSSRTGEAKNIQYF	TGTGCCAGCAGCTCCCGGACAGGGGAAGCCAAAAACATTCAGTACTTC
TRBV4-1	TRBJ2-1	-	-	CASSLPSDYPGNEQFF	TGCGCCAGCAGCCTGCCAAGCGATTACCCAGGAAATGAGCAGTTCTTC
TRBV28	TRBJ2-1	-	-	CASSLEGAYNEQFF	TGTGCCAGCAGTTTGGAGGGGGCCTACAATGAGCAGTTCTTC
TRBV27	TRBJ2-2	-	-	CASSSLSTGELFF	TGTGCCAGCAGTTCACTTAGTACCGGGGAGCTGTTTTTT
TRBV6-1	TRBJ1-4	-	-	CASRLNEKLFF	TGTGCCAGCAGGCTTAATGAAAAACTGTTTTTT
TRBV7-2	TRBJ1-4	-	-	CASSLTSGQSNEKLFF	TGTGCCAGCAGCCTAACCTCTGGACAGAGTAATGAAAAACTGTTTTTT
TRBV12-3/TRBV12-4	TRBJ2-3	-	-	CASSLAGVSDTQYF	TGTGCCAGCAGTTTAGCGGGAGTTTCAGATACGCAGTATTTT
TRBV5-1	TRBJ1-1	-	TRBD1	CASSPGTGVEAFF	TGCGCCAGCAGCCCGGGGACAGGGGTTGAAGCTTTCTTT
TRBV7-9	TRBJ1-4	-	-	CASTAGDEKLFF	TGTGCCAGCACCGCGGGGGATGAAAAACTGTTTTTT
TRBV5-4	TRBJ2-5	many	TRBD2	CASSATSGSQETQYF	TGTGCCAGCAGCGCTACTAGCGGTAGCCAAGAGACCCAGTACTTC
TRBV6-2/TRBV6-3	TRBJ2-7	-	-	CATEGRRGRYYEQYF	TGTGCCACCGAGGGTCGGCGGGGACGCTATTACGAGCAGTACTTC
TRBV7-9	TRBJ1-1	many	-	CASSFKANTEAFF	TGTGCCAGCAGCTTTAAAGCGAACACTGAAGCTTTCTTT
TRBV3-1	TRBJ2-7	-	-	CASSQIQGRAYEQYF	TGTGCCAGCAGCCAGATACAGGGGAGGGCCTACGAGCAGTACTTC
TRBV13	TRBJ2-4	-	TRBD1	CASSYRDRSKNIQYF	TGTGCCAGCAGCTACCGGGACAGGTCCAAAAACATTCAGTACTTC
TRBV20-1	TRBJ2-5	-	-	CSARGIETQYF	TGCAGTGCTAGAGGGATAGAGACCCAGTACTTC
TRBV5-1	TRBJ2-3	-	-	CASSPAVYF	TGCGCCAGCAGCCCGGCCGTGTATTTT
TRBV2	TRBJ1-1	many	-	CASSVAGTEAFF	TGTGCCAGCAGTGTGGCGGGGACTGAAGCTTTCTTT
TRBV20-1	TRBJ1-2	many	-	CSASLQNYGYTF	TGCAGTGCTAGCCTACAGAACTATGGCTACACCTTC
TRBV6-6	TRBJ2-7	few	-	CASSSPGQGRPYEQYF	TGTGCCAGCAGTTCCCCCGGTCAGGGGAGGCCCTACGAGCAGTACTTC
TRBV29-1	TRBJ1-1	few	-	CSVGKRQAEAFF	TGCAGCGTGGGGAAGCGGCAGGCTGAAGCTTTCTTT
TRBV12-3/TRBV12-4	TRBJ1-5	few	TRBD1	CASSQTGSNQPQHF	TGTGCCAGCAGTCAGACAGGGAGCAATCAGCCCCAGCATTTT
TRBV12-3/TRBV12-4	TRBJ2-5	-	TRBD1	CASSSWDRGQETQYF	TGTGCCAGCAGTTCTTGGGACAGGGGACAAGAGACCCAGTACTTC
TRBV12-3/TRBV12-4	TRBJ2-7	many	-	CASSPGLELGEQYF	TGTGCCAGCAGCCCCGGGCTAGAGTTGGGCGAGCAGTACTTC
TRBV4-2	TRBJ2-3	-	-	CASSQDPGGLFTDTQYF	TGTGCCAGCAGCCAAGACCCTGGCGGGTTATTCACAGATACGCAGTATTTT
TRBV24-1	TRBJ2-2	-	-	CATSVTNTGELFF	TGTGCCACCAGTGTAACGAACACCGGGGAGCTGTTTTTT
TRBV29-1	TRBJ1-4	few	TRBD1	CSVGGGQGAEKLFF	TGCAGCGTTGGAGGGGGACAGGGAGCTGAAAAACTGTTTTTT
TRBV15	TRBJ2-6	-	TRBD1	CATSAGGPSGANVLTF	TGTGCCACCAGCGCAGGGGGACCCTCTGGGGCCAACGTCCTGACTTTC
TRBV5-5	TRBJ2-7	-	TRBD1	CASSSSGTGGHEQYF	TGTGCCAGCAGCTCCTCCGGGACAGGGGGCCACGAGCAGTACTTC
TRBV11-2	TRBJ2-5	-	TRBD2	CASSLTLYASGGAKTQYF	TGTGCCAGCAGCTTAACGTTGTATGCCAGCGGGGGGGCAAAGACCCAGTACTTC
TRBV20-1	TRBJ1-2	few	TRBD1	CSATPTGTGVYGYTF	TGCAGTGCTACCCCTACCGGGACAGGAGTCTATGGCTACACCTTC
TRBV5-5	TRBJ2-4	-	TRBD1	CASSPDRGIANIQYF	TGTGCCAGCAGCCCGGACAGGGGGATCGCGAACATTCAGTACTTC
TRBV12-3/TRBV12-4	TRBJ2-5	few	TRBD1	CASSARTGTETQYF	TGTGCCAGCAGCGCTAGGACAGGGACAGAGACCCAGTACTTC
TRBV5-1	TRBJ2-5	few	-	CASSYGTSSRETQYF	TGCGCCAGCAGCTATGGGACTTCCAGCCGAGAGACCCAGTACTTC
TRBV9	TRBJ2-3	few	-	CASSVGVAYTLTDTQYF	TGTGCCAGCAGCGTAGGAGTAGCGTATACCCTCACAGATACGCAGTATTTT
TRBV7-2	TRBJ1-5	many	-	CASSLAVNQPQHF	TGTGCCAGCAGCTTAGCTGTGAATCAGCCCCAGCATTTT
TRBV29-1	TRBJ1-1	few	-	CSVARLDTEAFF	TGCAGCGTTGCAAGGCTGGACACTGAAGCTTTCTTT
TRBV9	TRBJ2-5	few	TRBD2	CASSAPGGWETQYF	TGTGCCAGCAGCGCTCCGGGAGGGTGGGAGACCCAGTACTTC
TRBV7-9	TRBJ1-4	few	-	CASSRSSRNEKLFF	TGTGCCAGCAGCCGGAGCTCCCGGAATGAAAAACTGTTTTTT
TRBV24-1	TRBJ2-1	few	-	CATSDRSPHNEQFF	TGTGCCACCAGTGATCGGAGTCCCCACAATGAGCAGTTCTTC
TRBV27	TRBJ2-5	-	-	CASWGVQETQYF	TGTGCCAGCTGGGGGGTACAAGAGACCCAGTACTTC
TRBV5-1	TRBJ2-5	-	TRBD2	CASSGLAGVFFQETQYF	TGCGCCAGCAGCGGACTAGCGGGAGTTTTTTTTCAAGAGACCCAGTACTTC
TRBV6-5	TRBJ2-6	few	-	CASSYFETGGASGANVLTF	TGTGCCAGCAGTTACTTCGAGACTGGCGGGGCCTCTGGGGCCAACGTCCTGACTTTC
TRBV30	TRBJ1-6	-	-	CAWSAGQSNSPLHF	TGTGCCTGGAGCGCGGGACAATCCAATTCACCCCTCCACTTT
TRBV28	TRBJ2-7	few	TRBD1	CASLDRTTYEQYF	TGTGCCAGCCTGGACAGGACGACCTACGAGCAGTACTTC
TRBV6-1	TRBJ1-2	once	-	CASSEAETGLYGYTF	TGTGCCAGCAGTGAAGCGGAGACAGGACTCTATGGCTACACCTTC
TRBV3-1	TRBJ2-1	-	-	CASSQTNEQFF	TGTGCCAGCAGCCAAACCAATGAGCAGTTCTTC
TRBV11-2	TRBJ2-3	-	-	CASSPTDVGATSTDTQYF	TGTGCCAGCAGCCCCACGGACGTCGGGGCCACTAGCACAGATACGCAGTATTTT
TRBV2	TRBJ2-3	few	-	CASREQGTSTDTQYF	TGTGCCAGCAGGGAACAGGGGACTAGCACAGATACGCAGTATTTT